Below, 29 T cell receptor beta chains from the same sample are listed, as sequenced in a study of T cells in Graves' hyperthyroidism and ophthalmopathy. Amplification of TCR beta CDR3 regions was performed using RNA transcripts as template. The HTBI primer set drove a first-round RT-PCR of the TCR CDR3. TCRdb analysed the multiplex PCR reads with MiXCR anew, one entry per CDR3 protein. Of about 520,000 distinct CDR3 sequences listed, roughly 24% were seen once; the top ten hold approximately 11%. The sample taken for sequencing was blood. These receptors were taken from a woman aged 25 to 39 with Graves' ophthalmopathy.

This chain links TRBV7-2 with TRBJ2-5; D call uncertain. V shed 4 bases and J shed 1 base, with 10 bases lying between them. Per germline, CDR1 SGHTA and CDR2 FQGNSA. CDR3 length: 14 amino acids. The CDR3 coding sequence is TGTGCCAGCAGCTCCTTAATGATCCAAGAGACCCAGTACTTC. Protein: CASSSLMIQETQYF.

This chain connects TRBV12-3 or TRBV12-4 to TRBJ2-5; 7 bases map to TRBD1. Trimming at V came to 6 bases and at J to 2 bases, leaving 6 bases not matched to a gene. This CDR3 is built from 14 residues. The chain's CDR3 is CASSGTEIQETQYF. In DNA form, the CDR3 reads TGTGCCAGCAGCGGGACAGAGATACAAGAGACCCAGTACTTC.

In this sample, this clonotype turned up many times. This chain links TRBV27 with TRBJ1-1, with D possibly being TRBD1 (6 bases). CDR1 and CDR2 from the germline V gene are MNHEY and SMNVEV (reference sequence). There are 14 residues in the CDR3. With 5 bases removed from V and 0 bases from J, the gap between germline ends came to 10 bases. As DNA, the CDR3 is TGTGCCAGCAGTAGGGACAACATGAACACTGAAGCTTTCTTT. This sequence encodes CASSRDNMNTEAFF.

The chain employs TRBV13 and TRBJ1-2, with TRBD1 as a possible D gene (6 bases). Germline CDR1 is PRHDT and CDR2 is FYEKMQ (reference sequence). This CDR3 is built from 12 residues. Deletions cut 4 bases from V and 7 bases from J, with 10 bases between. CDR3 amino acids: CASSSNRAGYTF. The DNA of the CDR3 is TGTGCCAGCAGCTCTAACAGGGCTGGCTACACCTTC.

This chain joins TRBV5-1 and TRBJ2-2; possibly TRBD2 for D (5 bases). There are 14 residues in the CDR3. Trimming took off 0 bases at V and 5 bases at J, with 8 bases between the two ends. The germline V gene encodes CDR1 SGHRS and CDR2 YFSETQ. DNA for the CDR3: TGCGCCAGCAGCTTGGTACTAGAGACCGGGGAGCTGTTTTTT. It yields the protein CASSLVLETGELFF. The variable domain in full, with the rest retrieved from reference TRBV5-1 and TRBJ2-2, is KAGVTQTPRYLIKTRGQQVTLSCSPISGHRSVSWYQQTPGQGLQFLFEYFSETQRNKGNFPGRFSGRQFSNSRSEMNVSTLELGDSALYLCASSLVLETGELFFGEGSRLTVL.

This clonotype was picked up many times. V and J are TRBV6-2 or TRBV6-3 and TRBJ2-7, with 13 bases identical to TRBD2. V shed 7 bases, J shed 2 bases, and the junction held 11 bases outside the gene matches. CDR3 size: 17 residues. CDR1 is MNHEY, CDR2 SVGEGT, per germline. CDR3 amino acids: CASKPGLAGRGTYEQYF. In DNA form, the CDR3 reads TGTGCCAGCAAGCCGGGACTAGCGGGGAGGGGCACCTACGAGCAGTACTTC.

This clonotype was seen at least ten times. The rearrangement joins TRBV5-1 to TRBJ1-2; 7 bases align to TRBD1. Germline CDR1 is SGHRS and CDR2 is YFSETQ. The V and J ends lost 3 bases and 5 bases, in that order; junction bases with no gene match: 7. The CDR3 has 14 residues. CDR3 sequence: CASSSDDREYGYTF. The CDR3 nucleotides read TGCGCCAGCAGCTCGGACGACAGGGAATATGGCTACACCTTC.

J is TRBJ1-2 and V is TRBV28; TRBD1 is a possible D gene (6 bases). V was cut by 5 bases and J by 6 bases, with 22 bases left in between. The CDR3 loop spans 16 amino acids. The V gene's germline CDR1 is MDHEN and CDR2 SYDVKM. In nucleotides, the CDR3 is TGTGCCAGCAGTCTGGTGCAGGGGCCATCGAACGATGGCTACACCTTC. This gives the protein CASSLVQGPSNDGYTF.

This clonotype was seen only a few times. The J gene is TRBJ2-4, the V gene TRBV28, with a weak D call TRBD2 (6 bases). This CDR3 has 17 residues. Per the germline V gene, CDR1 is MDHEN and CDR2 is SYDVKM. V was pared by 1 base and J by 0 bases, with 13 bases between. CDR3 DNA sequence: TGTGCCAGCAGTTTATCATGGAGCGGGTTAGCCAAAAACATTCAGTACTTC. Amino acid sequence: CASSLSWSGLAKNIQYF.

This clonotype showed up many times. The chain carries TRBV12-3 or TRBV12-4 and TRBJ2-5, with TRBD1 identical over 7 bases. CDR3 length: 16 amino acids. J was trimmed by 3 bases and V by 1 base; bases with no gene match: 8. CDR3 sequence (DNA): TGTGCCAGCAGTTTAGAGGGGGCAGGGCTTGAAGAGACCCAGTACTTC. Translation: CASSLEGAGLEETQYF.

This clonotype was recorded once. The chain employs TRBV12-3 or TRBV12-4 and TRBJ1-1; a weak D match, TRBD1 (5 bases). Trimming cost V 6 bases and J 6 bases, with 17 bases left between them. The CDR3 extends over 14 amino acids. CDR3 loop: CASSPGPTGPEAFF. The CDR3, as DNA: TGTGCCAGCAGCCCCGGGCCCACAGGTCCTGAAGCTTTCTTT.

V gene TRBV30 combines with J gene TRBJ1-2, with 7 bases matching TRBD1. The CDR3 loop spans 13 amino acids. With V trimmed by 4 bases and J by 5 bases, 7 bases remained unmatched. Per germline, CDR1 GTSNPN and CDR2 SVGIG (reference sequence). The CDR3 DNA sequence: TGTGCCTGGACAGGGACAGAACATTATGGCTACACCTTC. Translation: CAWTGTEHYGYTF. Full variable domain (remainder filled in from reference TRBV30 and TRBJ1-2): SQTIHQWPATLVQPVGSPLSLECTVEGTSNPNLYWYRQAAGRGLQLLFYSVGIGQISSEVPQNLSASRPQDRQFILSSKKLLLSDSGFYLCAWTGTEHYGYTFGSGTRLTVV.

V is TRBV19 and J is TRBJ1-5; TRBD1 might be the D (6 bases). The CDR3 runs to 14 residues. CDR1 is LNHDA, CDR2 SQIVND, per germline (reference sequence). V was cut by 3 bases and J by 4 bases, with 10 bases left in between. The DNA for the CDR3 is TGTGCCAGTAGTATGGGGGGGGCGAATCAGCCCCAGCATTTT. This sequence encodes CASSMGGANQPQHF.

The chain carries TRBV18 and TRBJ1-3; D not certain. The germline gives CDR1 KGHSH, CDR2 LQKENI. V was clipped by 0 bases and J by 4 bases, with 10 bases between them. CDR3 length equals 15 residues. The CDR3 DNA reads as TGTGCCAGCTCACCACCGGAGTCGAGGGGAAACACCATATATTTT. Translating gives CASSPPESRGNTIYF.

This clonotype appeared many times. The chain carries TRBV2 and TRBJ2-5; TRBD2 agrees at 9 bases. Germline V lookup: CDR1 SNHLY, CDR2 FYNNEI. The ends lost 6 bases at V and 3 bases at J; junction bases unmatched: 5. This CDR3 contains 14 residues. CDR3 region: CASSPRLAEETQYF. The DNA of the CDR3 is TGTGCCAGCAGCCCGAGACTAGCGGAAGAGACCCAGTACTTC.

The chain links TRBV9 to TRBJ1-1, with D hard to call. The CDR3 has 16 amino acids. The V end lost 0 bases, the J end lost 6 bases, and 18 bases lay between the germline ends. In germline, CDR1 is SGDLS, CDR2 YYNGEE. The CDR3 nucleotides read TGTGCCAGCAGCGTAGGGGTTTATAGGAACGACGCTGAAGCTTTCTTT. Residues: CASSVGVYRNDAEAFF.

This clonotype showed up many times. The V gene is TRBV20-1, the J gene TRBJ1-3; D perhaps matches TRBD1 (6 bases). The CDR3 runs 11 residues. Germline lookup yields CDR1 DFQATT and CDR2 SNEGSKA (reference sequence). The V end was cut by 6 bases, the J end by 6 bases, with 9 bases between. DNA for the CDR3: TGCAGTGCATACAGGGAAAACACCATATATTTT. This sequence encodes CSAYRENTIYF.

DNA of the CDR3: TGCAGTGCTAGCAGGACACCAGGTCAGCCCCAGCATTTT. Protein: CSASRTPGQPQHF. The gene calls are TRBV20-1 and TRBJ1-5; weak D call: TRBD1 (5 bases). Germline values: CDR1 DFQATT, CDR2 SNEGSKA (reference sequence). V was shortened by 3 bases and J by 6 bases, with 12 bases between the two germline ends. This CDR3 comprises 13 residues.

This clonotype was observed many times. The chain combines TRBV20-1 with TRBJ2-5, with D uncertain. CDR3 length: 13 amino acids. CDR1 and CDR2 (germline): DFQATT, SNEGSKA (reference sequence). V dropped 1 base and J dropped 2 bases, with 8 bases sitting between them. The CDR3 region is CSARVAPQETQYF. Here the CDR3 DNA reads TGCAGTGCTAGAGTCGCCCCGCAAGAGACCCAGTACTTC.

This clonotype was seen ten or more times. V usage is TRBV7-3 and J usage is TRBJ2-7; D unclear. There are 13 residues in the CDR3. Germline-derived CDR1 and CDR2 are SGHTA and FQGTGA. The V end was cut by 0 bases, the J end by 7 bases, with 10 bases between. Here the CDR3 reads CASSLTYGKEQYF. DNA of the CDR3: TGTGCCAGCAGCTTAACGTACGGAAAGGAGCAGTACTTC.

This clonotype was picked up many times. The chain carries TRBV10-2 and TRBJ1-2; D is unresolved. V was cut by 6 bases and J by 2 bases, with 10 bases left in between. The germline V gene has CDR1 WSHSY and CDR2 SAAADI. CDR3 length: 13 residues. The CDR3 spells CASSSPENYGYTF. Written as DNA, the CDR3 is TGCGCCAGCAGCTCACCCGAAAACTATGGCTACACCTTC.

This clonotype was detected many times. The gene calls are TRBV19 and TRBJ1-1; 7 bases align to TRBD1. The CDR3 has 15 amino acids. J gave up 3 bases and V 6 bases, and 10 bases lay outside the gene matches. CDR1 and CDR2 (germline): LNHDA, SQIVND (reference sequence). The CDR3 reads CASSWDSSLDTEAFF. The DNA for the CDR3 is TGTGCCAGTAGCTGGGACAGCAGTTTGGACACTGAAGCTTTCTTT. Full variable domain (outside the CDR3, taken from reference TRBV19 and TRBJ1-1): DGGITQSPKYLFRKEGQNVTLSCEQNLNHDAMYWYRQDPGQGLRLIYYSQIVNDFQKGDIAEGYSVSREKKESFPLTVTSAQKNPTAFYLCASSWDSSLDTEAFFGQGTRLTVV.

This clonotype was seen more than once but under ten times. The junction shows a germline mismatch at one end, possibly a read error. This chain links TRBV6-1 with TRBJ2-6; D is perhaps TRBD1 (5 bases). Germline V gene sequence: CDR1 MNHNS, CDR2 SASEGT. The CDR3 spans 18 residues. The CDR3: CASSEWPVKSSGAYVLTF. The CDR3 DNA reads TGTGCCAGCAGTGAATGGCCAGTCAAGAGCTCTGGGGCCTACGTCCTGACTTTC.

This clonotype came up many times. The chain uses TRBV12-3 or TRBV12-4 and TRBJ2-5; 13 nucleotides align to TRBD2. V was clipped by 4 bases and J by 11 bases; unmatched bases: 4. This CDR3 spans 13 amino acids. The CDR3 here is CASSSGLAGFQYF. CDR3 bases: TGTGCCAGCAGTTCGGGACTAGCGGGGTTTCAGTACTTC.

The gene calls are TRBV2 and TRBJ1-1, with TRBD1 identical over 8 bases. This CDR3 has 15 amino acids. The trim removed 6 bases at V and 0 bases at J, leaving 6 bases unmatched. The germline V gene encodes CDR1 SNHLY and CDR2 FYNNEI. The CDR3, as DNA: TGTGCCAGCAGGCGACAGGGGTTGGTGAACACTGAAGCTTTCTTT. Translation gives CASRRQGLVNTEAFF. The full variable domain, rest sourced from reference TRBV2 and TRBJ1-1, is EPEVTQTPSHQVTQMGQEVILRCVPISNHLYFYWYRQILGQKVEFLVSFYNNEISEKSEIFDDQFSVERPDGSNFTLKIRSTKLEDSAMYFCASRRQGLVNTEAFFGQGTRLTVV.

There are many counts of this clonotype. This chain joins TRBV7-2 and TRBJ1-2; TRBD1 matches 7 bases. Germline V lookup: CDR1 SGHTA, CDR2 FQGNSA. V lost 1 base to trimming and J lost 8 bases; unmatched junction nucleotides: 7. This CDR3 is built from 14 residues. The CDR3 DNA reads TGTGCCAGCAGCTTAGGGGGGACAGCTAGGGGCTACACCTTC. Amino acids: CASSLGGTARGYTF.

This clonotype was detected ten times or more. The CDR3, as DNA: TGTGCCACCAGCAGAGATACGGGACAGGGGGCTTTGGCTTTCTTT. It encodes CATSRDTGQGALAFF. The V gene is TRBV15, the J gene TRBJ1-1, with 12 bases lining up with TRBD1. This CDR3 is 15 amino acids long. V dropped 0 bases and J dropped 11; count of bases not matched to a gene: 7. Germline assignment: CDR1 LNHNV and CDR2 YYDKDF (reference sequence).

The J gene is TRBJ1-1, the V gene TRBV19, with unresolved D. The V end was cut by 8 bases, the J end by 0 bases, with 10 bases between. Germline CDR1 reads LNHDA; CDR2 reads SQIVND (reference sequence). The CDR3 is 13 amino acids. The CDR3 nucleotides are TGTGCCAGTCAGGTGGGGATGAACACTGAAGCTTTCTTT. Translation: CASQVGMNTEAFF. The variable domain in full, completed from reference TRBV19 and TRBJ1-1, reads DGGITQSPKYLFRKEGQNVTLSCEQNLNHDAMYWYRQDPGQGLRLIYYSQIVNDFQKGDIAEGYSVSREKKESFPLTVTSAQKNPTAFYLCASQVGMNTEAFFGQGTRLTVV.

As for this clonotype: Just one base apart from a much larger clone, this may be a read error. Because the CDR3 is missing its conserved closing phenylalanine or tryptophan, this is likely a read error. The CDR3 sequence is CASSYIDEQYL. The DNA of the CDR3 is TGTGCCAGCAGTTACATTGACGAGCAGTACCTC. The V and J genes are TRBV6-2 or TRBV6-3 and TRBJ2-7; D remains ambiguous. This CDR3 region has 11 residues. Germline loops: CDR1 MNHEY, CDR2 SVGEGT. The V and J ends lost 2 bases and 5 bases respectively, with 4 bases between them.